This is a list of T cell receptor beta chains from one sample in a study of cytomegalovirus exposure and HLA in healthy donors. TCRdb's table, derived via immunoSEQ multiplex PCR, lists solely in-frame clones and lacks some. Its table records tens of thousands of clones. Sequencing used PBMCs. These receptors were collected from a man over 45 in good health and CMV-seropositive. Each CDR3 is given with its conserved first and last residue. The D gene is left open where the match is weak.

>TRBV27|15|-|TRBJ2-2
CASSQPGFSTGELFF
TGTGCCAGCAGTCAACCGGGATTTTCCACCGGGGAGCTGTTTTTT
>TRBV5-1|14|-|TRBJ1-2
CASSLDGGIGGYTF
TGCGCCAGCAGCTTGGATGGGGGGATAGGGGGCTACACCTTC
>TRBV6-5|14|TRBD2|TRBJ2-1
CASMPVGVGEGRFF
TGTGCCAGCATGCCCGTGGGGGTGGGGGAGGGCCGGTTCTTC
>TRBV7-9|14|-|TRBJ1-6
CASNLGGDNSPLHF
TGTGCCAGCAATCTTGGGGGGGATAATTCACCCCTCCACTTT
>TRBV2|14|-|TRBJ1-6
CASSETPLSSPLHF
TGTGCCAGCAGTGAAACTCCACTAAGTTCACCCCTCCACTTT
>TRBV4-3|16|-|TRBJ1-2
CASSPGQQGSIYGYTF
TGCGCCAGCAGCCCCGGACAGCAGGGCTCGATTTATGGCTACACCTTC
>TRBV12-5|18|TRBD2|TRBJ2-5
CASGPRGLAGAQSETQYF
TGTGCTAGTGGTCCCCGGGGACTAGCGGGGGCCCAATCGGAGACCCAGTACTTC
>TRBV27|17|TRBD1|TRBJ1-1
CASRLHTTGQINTEAFF
TGTGCCAGCAGACTTCACACGACGGGACAGATAAACACTGAAGCTTTCTTT
>TRBV7-9|15|-|TRBJ1-2
CASGDRGAVNYGYTF
TGTGCCAGCGGGGATCGGGGGGCCGTGAACTATGGCTACACCTTC
>TRBV19|16|-|TRBJ2-3
CASSIGGTLFTDTQYF
TGTGCCAGTAGTATAGGAGGTACTTTATTCACAGATACGCAGTATTTT
>TRBV11-3|15|TRBD1|TRBJ1-1
CASSLEGGAYTEAFF
TGTGCCAGCAGCTTAGAAGGGGGCGCGTACACTGAAGCTTTCTTT
>TRBV27|15|TRBD2|TRBJ2-3
CASSPSGVISDTQYF
TGTGCCAGCAGTCCTAGCGGGGTAATATCAGATACGCAGTATTTT
>TRBV2|13|TRBD1|TRBJ1-4
CASYGTGDEKLFF
TGTGCCAGCTACGGGACAGGGGATGAAAAACTGTTTTTT
>TRBV18|14|TRBD1|TRBJ1-1
CASSPNRGSTEAFF
TGTGCCAGCTCACCTAACAGGGGTAGCACTGAAGCTTTCTTT
>TRBV7-2|14|-|TRBJ1-2
CASSPPGRRGGYTF
TGTGCCAGCAGCCCTCCGGGACGTCGGGGGGGCTACACCTTC
>TRBV27|14|-|TRBJ1-2
CASSPTDRNYGYTF
TGTGCCAGCAGTCCCACAGACAGAAACTATGGCTACACCTTC
>TRBV4-1|16|TRBD2|TRBJ2-7
CASSQEGGFGGDEQYF
TGCGCCAGCAGCCAAGAAGGAGGCTTCGGGGGGGACGAGCAGTACTTC
>TRBV18|15|-|TRBJ2-6
CASSPGTSGANVLTF
TGTGCCAGCTCACCTGGGACTTCTGGGGCCAACGTCCTGACTTTC
>TRBV2|14|-|TRBJ2-2
CASSARTGTGELFF
TGTGCCAGCAGTGCCCGCACTGGTACCGGGGAGCTGTTTTTT
>TRBV28|16|-|TRBJ2-1
CASSLAVRGGSIEQFF
TGTGCCAGCAGTTTAGCGGTCAGGGGAGGGTCAATTGAGCAGTTCTTC